Each of the 18 T cell receptor beta chains below was sequenced from the same sample in a study of beta chain features in type 1 diabetes (dated by TCRdb to about 2018). Preparation of the library involved the immunoSEQ multiplex PCR assay. The entire isolated RNA was reverse transcribed using the High Capacity cDNA Reverse Transcription Kit, and thus expressed TCRB transcripts were sequenced. This is the immuneACCESS table as TCRdb keeps it, with only in-frame sequences that have V and J called. A part of the clones is gone; compared with another copy, unresolved V genes explain less than half, and the rest is unexplained. Here the sample has 130,000 to 150,000 clones; under 60% occur a single time. Under 0.5% of the sample belongs to the ten largest clones. The sequencing sample was made of Tregs from blood. Explained via the paper, the cell subset or site label denotes: regulatory CD4+ T cells. All receptors come from a young man in good health.

This rearrangement joins TRBV19 to TRBJ2-7, with D perhaps matching TRBD2 (7 bases). The CDR3 runs to 15 residues. V dropped 6 bases and J dropped 3 bases, with 18 bases sitting between them. The germline CDR1 and CDR2 sequences are LNHDA and SQIVND (reference sequence). CDR3 region: CASSRTRGGVYEQYF. For the CDR3, the DNA is TGTGCCAGTAGCCGAACAAGGGGGGGGGTCTACGAGCAGTACTTC.

V is TRBV5-5 and J is TRBJ1-3, with D possibly TRBD1 on 6 matching bases. CDR3 size: 15 residues. Germline CDR1 reads SGHKS; CDR2 reads YYEKEE (reference sequence). V was pared by 2 bases and J by 4 bases, with 13 bases between. The CDR3 is CASSFSGGPGNTIYF. As DNA, the CDR3 is TGTGCCAGCAGCTTCTCGGGGGGCCCGGGAAACACCATATATTTT.

V usage is TRBV10-3 and J usage is TRBJ2-5, with 15 bases that match TRBD2. The V gene end was trimmed by 0 bases and the J gene end by 11 bases; junction bases not matched to a gene: 13. The germline CDR1 and CDR2 sequences are ENHRY and SYGVKD. This CDR3 has 18 amino acids. CDR3 sequence: CAISESWGLAGGRWEQYF. In DNA form, the CDR3 reads TGTGCCATCAGTGAGTCGTGGGGACTAGCGGGAGGACGGTGGGAGCAGTACTTC.

V usage is TRBV4-2 and J usage is TRBJ2-5; 11 bases are a match to TRBD2. The CDR3 loop spans 18 amino acids. Unmatched junction bases numbered 9, after V lost 1 base and J lost 2 bases. Germline-derived CDR1 and CDR2 are LGHNA and YNFKEQ. This chain's CDR3 is CASSQGYLAGGLQETQYF. CDR3 in DNA: TGTGCCAGCAGCCAAGGATACCTAGCGGGAGGCCTACAAGAGACCCAGTACTTC.

V is TRBV7-2 and J is TRBJ1-1, with a possible D match to TRBD1 (6 bases). CDR1 and CDR2 (germline): SGHTA, FQGNSA. The CDR3 is made up of 13 amino acids. V shed 2 bases and J shed 5 bases, with 9 bases lying between them. The CDR3 sequence: CASSLIQGTEAFF. The CDR3 DNA reads TGTGCCAGCAGCTTAATACAGGGTACTGAAGCTTTCTTT.

This clone has more than one count but fewer than ten. This chain connects TRBV29-1 to TRBJ1-1; a weak D match, TRBD1 (5 bases). V was trimmed by 0 bases and J by 6 bases, leaving 8 bases between them. Germline-derived CDR1 and CDR2 are SQVTM and ANQGSEA. The CDR3 totals 12 residues. The CDR3 sequence: CSVEDGGAEAFF. CDR3 coding DNA: TGCAGCGTTGAAGACGGAGGGGCTGAAGCTTTCTTT.

Note on this clone: The junction differs from germline at one of its ends, possibly a read error. The genes are TRBV28 and TRBJ1-5, with D possibly matching TRBD1 (6 bases). Germline loops: CDR1 MDHEN, CDR2 SYDVKM. The CDR3 is made up of 19 amino acids. The CDR3 DNA sequence: TGTGCCGGCAGTCTATCAAGGCTCAGGACAGAATTTCACAATCAGCCCCAGCATTTT. Its protein product is CAGSLSRLRTEFHNQPQHF. The full variable domain, with the rest looked up from reference TRBV28 and TRBJ1-5, is DVKVTQSSRYLVKRTGEKVFLECVQDMDHENMFWYRQDPGLGLRLIYFSYDVKMKEKGDIPEGYSVSREKKERFSLILESASTNQTSMYLCAGSLSRLRTEFHNQPQHFGDGTRLSIL.

V is TRBV14 and J is TRBJ2-5; 9 bases line up with TRBD2. The trim removed 1 base at V and 4 bases at J, leaving 7 bases unmatched. CDR1 SGHDN and CDR2 FVKESK come from the germline V gene. The CDR3 has 16 amino acids. CDR3 in amino acids: CASSQGLPSGAETQYF. The CDR3 nucleotides are TGTGCCAGCAGCCAAGGCCTACCTAGCGGGGCAGAGACCCAGTACTTC. Full variable domain (rest looked up from reference TRBV14 and TRBJ2-5): EAGVTQFPSHSVIEKGQTVTLRCDPISGHDNLYWYRRVMGKEIKFLLHFVKESKQDESGMPNNRFLAERTGGTYSTLKVQPAELEDSGVYFCASSQGLPSGAETQYFGPGTRLLVL.

The chain uses TRBV5-1 and TRBJ2-3; D is undetermined. The V gene's germline CDR1 is SGHRS and CDR2 YFSETQ. V was pared by 1 base and J by 6 bases, with 15 bases between. The CDR3 is 15 amino acids. The CDR3 DNA reads as TGCGCCAGCAGCTTGCTACGGTCGAGAGCGGATACGCAGTATTTT. Amino acids: CASSLLRSRADTQYF.

This sequence joins TRBV4-1 and TRBJ1-2, with TRBD1 matching over 8 bases. V shed 0 bases, J shed 4 bases, and the junction held 25 bases outside the gene matches. The CDR3 has 22 residues. Germline V CDR1 and CDR2: MGHRA, YSYEKL. The CDR3 coding sequence is TGCGCCAGCAGCCAAGATGGTGTGGTCGGGCGACAGGGGTTGACCTTCGGCTATGGCTACACCTTC. Amino acid sequence: CASSQDGVVGRQGLTFGYGYTF.

This clone has only a few counts. This rearrangement joins TRBV10-3 to TRBJ1-5; 9 nucleotides line up with TRBD1. Per germline, CDR1 ENHRY and CDR2 SYGVKD. The J segment lost 6 bases and the V segment lost 0 bases, leaving 6 bases of the junction unmatched. CDR3 length: 16 amino acids. The CDR3: CAISESGQGVGQPQHF. CDR3 DNA: TGTGCCATCAGTGAGTCGGGACAGGGTGTAGGTCAGCCCCAGCATTTT.

The count of this clone is one. The chain links TRBV11-1 to TRBJ2-7, with D perhaps matching TRBD2 (6 bases). The ends were cut back, 4 bases at V and 4 bases at J, with 17 bases in the middle. Germline V gives CDR1 SGHAT, CDR2 FQDESV (reference sequence). The CDR3 is 15 residues long. CDR3 nucleotides: TGTGCCAGCAGCTCCTGGGACTCGGCTCGGTACGAGCAGTACTTC. Its protein product is CASSSWDSARYEQYF. The full variable domain, rest sourced from reference TRBV11-1 and TRBJ2-7, is EAEVAQSPRYKITEKSQAVAFWCDPISGHATLYWYRQILGQGPELLVQFQDESVVDDSQLPKDRFSAERLKGVDSTLKIQPAELGDSAMYLCASSSWDSARYEQYFGPGTRLTVT.

The chain couples TRBV4-3 to TRBJ2-7; 8 bases align to TRBD2. The germline CDR1 and CDR2 sequences are LGHNA and YSLEER. Losses at the gene ends were 0 bases for V and 0 bases for J; bases not matched to a gene: 7. The CDR3 has 17 amino acids. The CDR3 sequence: CASSQEKRGGTSYEQYF. For the CDR3, the DNA is TGCGCCAGCAGCCAAGAAAAGCGCGGGGGGACCTCCTACGAGCAGTACTTC.

The CDR3 is CASSLTRRENGYTF. CDR3 nucleotide sequence: TGTGCCAGCAGCTTAACACGGAGAGAGAATGGCTACACCTTC. The J gene is TRBJ1-2, the V gene TRBV7-8; D is unresolved. The V gene's germline CDR1 is SGHVS and CDR2 FQNEAQ. CDR3 length: 14 amino acids. The V end was cut by 2 bases, the J end by 6 bases, with 13 bases between.

The rearrangement uses TRBV14 and TRBJ1-2; D uncertain. V shed 4 bases and J shed 7 bases, with 16 bases lying between them. The CDR3 spans 14 residues. Germline CDR1 reads SGHDN; CDR2 reads FVKESK. DNA for the CDR3: TGTGCCAGCAGCCTCCGGGGTAGCCCGGCTGGCTACACCTTC. This translates into CASSLRGSPAGYTF.

V usage is TRBV5-1 and J usage is TRBJ1-5; a weak D match, TRBD1 (5 bases). The germline V gene has CDR1 SGHRS and CDR2 YFSETQ. V was cut by 0 bases and J by 0 bases, with 13 bases left in between. The CDR3 totals 17 residues. In DNA form, the CDR3 reads TGCGCCAGCAGCTTGGAACCCGGGACTGATAGCAATCAGCCCCAGCATTTT. Amino acids: CASSLEPGTDSNQPQHF.

J is TRBJ2-1 and V is TRBV6-6, with D perhaps matching TRBD2 (6 bases). The V and J ends lost 2 bases and 5 bases respectively, with 13 bases between them. The CDR3 length is 15 residues. CDR1 MNHNY and CDR2 SVGAGI come from the germline V gene (reference sequence). The CDR3 loop is CASSYVTGDNNEQFF. The CDR3 DNA is TGTGCCAGCAGTTACGTGACGGGAGATAACAATGAGCAGTTCTTC.

The chain links TRBV4-2 to TRBJ1-2; 7 bases match TRBD1. Looked up from germline, CDR1 is LGHNA and CDR2 is YNFKEQ. V gave up 1 base and J gave up 1 base; unmatched junction bases: 6. The CDR3 contains 16 residues. Here the CDR3 reads CASSQAGQKNNYGYTF. The CDR3, as DNA: TGTGCCAGCAGCCAAGCGGGACAGAAGAATAACTATGGCTACACCTTC.